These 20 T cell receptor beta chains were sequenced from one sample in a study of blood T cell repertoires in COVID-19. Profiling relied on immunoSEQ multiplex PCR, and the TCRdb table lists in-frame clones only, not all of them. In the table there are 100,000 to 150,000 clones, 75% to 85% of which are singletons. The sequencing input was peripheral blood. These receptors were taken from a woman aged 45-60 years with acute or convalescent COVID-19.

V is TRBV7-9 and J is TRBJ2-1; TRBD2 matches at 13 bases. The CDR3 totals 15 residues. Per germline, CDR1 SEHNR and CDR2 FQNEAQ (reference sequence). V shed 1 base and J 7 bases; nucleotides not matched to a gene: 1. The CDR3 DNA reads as TGTGCCAGCAGCTTAGTGACTAGCGGGAGGAATGAGCAGTTCTTC. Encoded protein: CASSLVTSGRNEQFF.

The CDR3 protein is CASSGQRNQPQHF. In nucleotides, the CDR3 is TGTGCCAGCAGCGGGCAGCGCAATCAGCCCCAGCATTTT. V and J are TRBV7-2 and TRBJ1-5; D is undetermined. Germline CDR1 and CDR2: SGHTA and FQGNSA. The CDR3 has 13 amino acids. The V and J ends lost 5 bases and 2 bases respectively, with 7 bases between them.

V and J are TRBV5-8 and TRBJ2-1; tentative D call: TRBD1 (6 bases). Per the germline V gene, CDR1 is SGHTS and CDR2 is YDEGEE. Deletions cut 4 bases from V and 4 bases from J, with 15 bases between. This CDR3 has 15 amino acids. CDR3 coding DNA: TGTGCCAGCAGCCAAGGGACATCTCAATACAATGAGCAGTTCTTC. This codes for CASSQGTSQYNEQFF.

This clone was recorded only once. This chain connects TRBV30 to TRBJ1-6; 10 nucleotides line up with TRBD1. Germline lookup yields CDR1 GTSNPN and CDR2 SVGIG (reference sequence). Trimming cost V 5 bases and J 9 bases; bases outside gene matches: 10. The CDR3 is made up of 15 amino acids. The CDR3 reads CAWGEGQGYGSPLHF. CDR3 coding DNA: TGTGCCTGGGGAGAGGGACAGGGGTACGGTTCACCCCTCCACTTT. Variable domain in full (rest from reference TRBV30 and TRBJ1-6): SQTIHQWPATLVQPVGSPLSLECTVEGTSNPNLYWYRQAAGRGLQLLFYSVGIGQISSEVPQNLSASRPQDRQFILSSKKLLLSDSGFYLCAWGEGQGYGSPLHFGNGTRLTVT.

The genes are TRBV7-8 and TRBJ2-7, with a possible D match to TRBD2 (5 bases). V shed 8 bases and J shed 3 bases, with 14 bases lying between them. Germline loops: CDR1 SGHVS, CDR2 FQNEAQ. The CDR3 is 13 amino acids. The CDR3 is CASSRTVLYEQYF. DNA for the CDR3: TGTGCCAGCTCCCGGACTGTTCTCTACGAGCAGTACTTC.

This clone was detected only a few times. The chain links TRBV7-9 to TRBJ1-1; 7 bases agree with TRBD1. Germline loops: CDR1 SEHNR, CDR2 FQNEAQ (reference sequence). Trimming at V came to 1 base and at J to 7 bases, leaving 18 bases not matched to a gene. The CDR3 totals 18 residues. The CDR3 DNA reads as TGTGCCAGCAGCTTAGATCCGGGACTCAGGGGGGCGGGCGATGAAGCTTTCTTT. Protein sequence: CASSLDPGLRGAGDEAFF.

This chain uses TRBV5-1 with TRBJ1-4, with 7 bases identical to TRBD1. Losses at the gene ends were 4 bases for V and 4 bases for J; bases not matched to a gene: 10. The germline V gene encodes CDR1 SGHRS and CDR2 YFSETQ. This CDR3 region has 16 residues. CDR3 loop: CASSIQSTGLNEKLFF. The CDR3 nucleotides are TGCGCCAGCAGCATTCAATCGACAGGGCTTAATGAAAAACTGTTTTTT.

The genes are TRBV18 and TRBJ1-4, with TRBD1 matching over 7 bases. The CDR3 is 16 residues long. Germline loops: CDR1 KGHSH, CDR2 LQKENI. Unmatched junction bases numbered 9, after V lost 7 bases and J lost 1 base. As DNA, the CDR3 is TGTGCCAGCTACCGACAGGGAGGAAGAACTAATGAAAAACTGTTTTTT. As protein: CASYRQGGRTNEKLFF.

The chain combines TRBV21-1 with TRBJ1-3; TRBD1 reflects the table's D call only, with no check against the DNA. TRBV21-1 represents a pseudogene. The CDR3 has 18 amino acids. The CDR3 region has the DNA TGTGCCAGCAGCGTTACCGGGACAGGGGGAATTATTGGAAACACCATATATTTT. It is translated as CASSVTGTGGIIGNTIYF.

In DNA form, the CDR3 reads TGCGCCAGCAGCTTGGACAGCCTTAATGAAAAACTGTTTTTT. Translating it yields CASSLDSLNEKLFF. The genes are TRBV5-1 and TRBJ1-4; D ambiguous. Germline V CDR1 and CDR2: SGHRS, YFSETQ. The CDR3 loop spans 14 amino acids. Trimming removed 0 bases from V and 4 bases from J, with 7 bases in between.

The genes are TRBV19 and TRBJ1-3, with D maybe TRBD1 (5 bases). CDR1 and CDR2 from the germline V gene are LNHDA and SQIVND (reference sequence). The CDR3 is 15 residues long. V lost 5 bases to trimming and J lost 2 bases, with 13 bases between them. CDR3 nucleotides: TGTGCCAGTAGTCCAACAGGCTACACTGGAAACACCATATATTTT. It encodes CASSPTGYTGNTIYF.

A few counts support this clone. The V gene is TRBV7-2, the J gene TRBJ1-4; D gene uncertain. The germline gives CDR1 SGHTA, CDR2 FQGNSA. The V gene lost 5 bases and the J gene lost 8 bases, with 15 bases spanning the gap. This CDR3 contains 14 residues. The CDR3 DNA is TGTGCCAGCAGCCCCACGAGGGTAGGCGAAAAACTGTTTTTT. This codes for CASSPTRVGEKLFF.

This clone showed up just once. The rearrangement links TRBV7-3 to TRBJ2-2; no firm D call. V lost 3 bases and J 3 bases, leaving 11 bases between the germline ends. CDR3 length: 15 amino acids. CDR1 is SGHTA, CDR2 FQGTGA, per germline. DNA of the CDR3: TGTGCCAGCAGCTTCAGTACAGCCTACACCGGGGAGCTGTTTTTT. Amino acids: CASSFSTAYTGELFF.

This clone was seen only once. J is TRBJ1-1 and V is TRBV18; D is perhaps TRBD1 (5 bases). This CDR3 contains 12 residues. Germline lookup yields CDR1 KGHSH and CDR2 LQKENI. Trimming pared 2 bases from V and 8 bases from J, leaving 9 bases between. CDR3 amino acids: CASSPSQGEAFF. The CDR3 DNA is TGTGCCAGCTCACCAAGCCAGGGAGAAGCTTTCTTT.

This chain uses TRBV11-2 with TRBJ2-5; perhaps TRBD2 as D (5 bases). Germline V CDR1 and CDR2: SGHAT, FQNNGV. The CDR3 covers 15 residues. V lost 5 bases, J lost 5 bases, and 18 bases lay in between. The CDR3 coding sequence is TGTGCCAGCAGCCCTACCCGGGGAGCCGGGGAGACCCAGTACTTC. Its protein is CASSPTRGAGETQYF.

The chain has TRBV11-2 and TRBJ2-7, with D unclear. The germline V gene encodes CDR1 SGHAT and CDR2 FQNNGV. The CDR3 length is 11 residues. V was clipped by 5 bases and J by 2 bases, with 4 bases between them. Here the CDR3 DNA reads TGTGCCAGCAGCACGGCCTACGAGCAGTACTTC. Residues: CASSTAYEQYF. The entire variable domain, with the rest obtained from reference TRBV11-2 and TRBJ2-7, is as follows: EAGVAQSPRYKIIEKRQSVAFWCNPISGHATLYWYQQILGQGPKLLIQFQNNGVVDDSQLPKDRFSAERLKGVDSTLKIQPAKLEDSAVYLCASSTAYEQYFGPGTRLTVT.

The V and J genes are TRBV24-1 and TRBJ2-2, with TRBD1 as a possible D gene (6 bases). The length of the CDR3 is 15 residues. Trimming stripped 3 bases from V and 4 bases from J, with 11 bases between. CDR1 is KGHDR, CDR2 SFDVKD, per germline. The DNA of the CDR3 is TGTGCCACCAGTGATCCGGGACAAGCCACCGGGGAGCTGTTTTTT. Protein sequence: CATSDPGQATGELFF.

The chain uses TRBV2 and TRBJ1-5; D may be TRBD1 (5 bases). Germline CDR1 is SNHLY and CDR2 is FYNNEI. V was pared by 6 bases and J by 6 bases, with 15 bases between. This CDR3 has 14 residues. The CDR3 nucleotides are TGTGCCAGCAGACATTTCAGGGAGGGTCAGCCCCAGCATTTT. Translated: CASRHFREGQPQHF.

The CDR3 region is CASSGDSVEETQYF. CDR3 coding DNA: TGTGCGTCAAGTGGGGACAGTGTCGAAGAGACCCAGTACTTC. The chain employs TRBV19 and TRBJ2-5; 7 positions agree with TRBD1. This CDR3 has 14 residues. CDR1 LNHDA and CDR2 SQIVND come from the germline V gene (reference sequence). Filled out from reference TRBV19 and TRBJ2-5, the complete variable domain reads DGGITQSPKYLFRKEGQNVTLSCEQNLNHDAMYWYRQDPGQGLRLIYYSQIVNDFQKGDIAEGYSVSREKKESFPLTVTSAQKNPTAFYLCASSGDSVEETQYFGPGTRLLVL.

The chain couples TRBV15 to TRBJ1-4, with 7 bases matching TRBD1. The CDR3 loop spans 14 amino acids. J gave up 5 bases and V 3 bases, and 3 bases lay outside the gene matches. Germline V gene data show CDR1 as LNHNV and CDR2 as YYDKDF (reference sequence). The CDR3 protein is CATSSGTENEKLFF. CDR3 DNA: TGTGCCACCAGCAGCGGGACAGAGAATGAAAAACTGTTTTTT.